This T cell receptor beta chain was found in a study of cytomegalovirus exposure and HLA in healthy donors (dated by TCRdb to about 2017). In terms of the full investigation: According to an earlier analysis of several hundred of the donors, roughly 180 million T cells yielded 117 million unique TCR beta sequences and approximately 300 Gb of sequence data. An early release that covered about 600 HLA-typed donors contained about 300 gigabases of sequencing data and about 84 million unique TCR sequences. Of the roughly 390 genotyped donors, 65% to 90% were placed in the genetic ancestry cluster associated with self-reported Caucasian donors. The aim of the study was to test whether cataloging public T cell receptors could identify signatures of past pathogen exposure. The study used immunosequencing to profile the T cell repertoires of some 600 subjects and linked those repertoires to cytomegalovirus serostatus. In addition to the first cohort of about 650 subjects, a separate validation cohort of about 120 different subjects was used. High-throughput TCR immunosequencing, statistical association of individual TCRs with disease status, and machine learning were combined to predict cytomegalovirus infection status. In a later analysis, previously published TCR beta repertoires from 600 to 850 donors were re-analyzed and high-resolution HLA genotyping was added so that TCR occurrence patterns could be studied. The later analysis used no new phenotypic data to find candidate immune exposures, relying instead on TCR beta sequences and their occurrence across donors. In an earlier analysis of over 550 of the donors, high-throughput TCR beta sequencing was used to judge whether each TCR beta V gene segment behaved as functional or pseudogenic. Donor age, sex, ethnicity and CMV serostatus were compiled together with the repertoire data. Genome-wide SNP genotypes for about 65% of the roughly 670 donors were used in a later genetic analysis, which treated that subset as a discovery cohort. All discovery cohort repertoires had been generated using a single sequencing platform. Class I and class II HLA loci were covered by the typing at four-digit resolution. Typing coverage varied by locus: roughly 629-640 donors for A, B, C, DRB1 and DQB1; 500 to 550 for DQA1; over 600 for DPA1; about 450 for DPB1. Roughly five DR-DQ haplotypes were handled as single units for association and clustering, since linkage in the cohort was strong. Among 300 to 500 genotyped donors of the cohort, an average of approximately 200,000 unique TCR beta nucleotide sequences was sequenced per donor, of which about 20% were non-productive. Overall study results and their limits: In an earlier analysis of around 600 of the donors, most TCR beta V segments appeared in productive rearrangements about 87% or about 30% of the time, broadly matching IMGT annotations. Three of the identified cytomegalovirus-associated TCR beta chains were confirmed in vitro to be specific for cytomegalovirus antigens. The 87-base-pair reads could not distinguish some IMGT-functional V segments, including TRBV6-2 and TRBV6-3, so those segments were excluded. In a later analysis, several top co-occurrence clusters were reported to appear linked to parvovirus B19, influenza, CMV and Epstein-Barr virus. The earlier analysis of a few hundred of the donors excluded roughly 17 rarely observed V segments, including chromosome 9 orphons, because counts were too low. According to a later analysis, most CMV-associated TCR beta chains appeared to be HLA-restricted, and the HLA associations seemed to be driven largely by CMV exposure. Only TCR beta chains were sequenced in this cohort, and the absence of alpha or paired-chain data limited detectable features. The study gave a list of some 150 TCR beta chains associated with cytomegalovirus. At a false discovery rate of 0.05, a later analysis linked some 18,000 TCR beta sequences to specific HLA alleles. Compared with the roughly 670-donor mean, donors in an Asian-associated ancestry cluster had fewer N-insertions in productive TCRs, according to a later genetic analysis. A later genetic analysis associated a missense DCLRE1C variant with V-gene and J-gene trimming of TCR beta chains, and an independent cohort replicated the association. When HLA alleles, especially DR and DQ, strongly co-occurred, TCR associations were difficult to assign to individual alleles. In a later analysis, the rate of TCR association differed among HLA loci, with DRB1 alleles having the most associated TCRs and HLA-C alleles having the fewest. A group of highly shared sequence variants was considered likely to be a technical artifact of the sequencing pipeline. A further reported finding was that TCR beta sequences accurately predicted the HLA-A and HLA-B alleles for most subjects in the first cohort. For the cohort, immune exposure information was limited to CMV serostatus. Most TCR sequences were observed very rarely across donors, whereas some public TCRs were present in many individuals. Sequencing depth was assumed to be roughly uniform across donors in the presence/absence analyses, though that assumption may not hold. Linkage disequilibrium might explain the correlated functional status among segregating V segments, but an unknown experimental factor could not be excluded. Because some donors lacked HLA typing at each locus, the association tests relied only on the typed subset. Compared with equally common non-associated chains, HLA-associated TCR beta chains in a later analysis were more clonally expanded and had lower generation probabilities. Cytomegalovirus status was reported to be diagnosed by the classifier with high specificity and sensitivity in both the original and validation cohorts. It was suggested by the authors that the approach could potentially be generalized to other disease states and immunological phenotypes.

Germline trimming: 1 base from V, 0 bases from J; junction bases outside gene matches: 6. For CDR1 and CDR2, the germline V gene lists MDHEN and SYDVKM. CDR3 length: 18 amino acids, cysteine to phenylalanine. CDR3 DNA is the only sequence kept; it has 54 bases, read in frame from the first base. The library was made by the immunoSEQ multiplex PCR assay. For the multiplex PCR, a mixture combining 60 forward primers for TCR Vbeta segments and 13 reverse primers for TCR Jbeta segments was used. Amplification of the CDR3 region of rearranged TCR beta genes was performed with a multiplex PCR assay on genomic DNA. The Illumina HiSeq System was used to sequence the amplified TCR beta libraries as 87-base-pair reads. The authors' analysis ran thus. In a later analysis, tens of millions of unique TCR beta chains were counted across the 500 to 850 repertoires, and approximately 11 million of these chains were shared by at least two donors. Raw reads were error-corrected and collapsed into unique sequences by a nearest-neighbor algorithm in which closely related sequences were merged to remove PCR and sequencing errors. Alignment of CDR3 sequences to IMGT reference sequences was used to assign V, D and J gene segments. For a sequence to be retained, a match of at least six nucleotides was required to both a V gene segment and a J gene segment. Rearrangements were called productive when the CDR3 lacked stop codons and stayed in frame with V and J; all others were non-productive. Following IMGT convention, CDR3 was defined as the stretch from the second conserved V-encoded cysteine up to the conserved J-encoded phenylalanine. The earlier analysis of 550 to 650 of the donors excluded any sequence lacking an unambiguous match to a single V gene segment. In an earlier analysis of several hundred of the donors, V segments were called functional above 56.7% productive rearrangements and were called segregating when the between-donor standard deviation exceeded 5%. A statistical classification framework was built for diagnosing cytomegalovirus status from the catalog of TCR beta chain sequences. In a later analysis, TCR nucleotide sequences were compared against IMGT/GENE-DB human TR gene sequences so that V and J genes could be assigned. The TCRdist pipeline was used in a later analysis to assign CDR3 sequences and most-parsimonious VDJ recombination scenarios. A later analysis defined each TCR beta chain by its CDR3 amino acid sequence plus V-gene family, and excluded reads lacking a unique V-gene family. A later analysis removed several hundred highly shared, low-generation-probability nucleotide sequences to deal with suspected cross-contamination and a sequencing artifact. For each public chain, a later analysis derived a clonal expansion index from normalized ranks of inferred template counts within each repertoire. In a later analysis, generation probabilities were computed using a VDJ recombination model fitted to out-of-frame rearrangements, and the results were checked against IGoR. A later analysis scored TCR-TCR, TCR-HLA and TCR-CMV co-occurrence with hypergeometric tests, applying a repertoire-size bias correction to TCR pairs. In a later analysis, false discovery rates were estimated by permuting HLA or CMV assignments 20 times. In a later analysis, co-occurring TCRs were grouped using DBSCAN, and TCRdist sequence similarity was added for clustering within HLA-allele-positive subsets. Repertoires with fewer than 30,000 or more than 120,000 public chains, plus five repertoires with anomalous nucleotide sharing, were excluded from co-occurrence clustering. As stored in TCRdb, this immuneACCESS dataset retains in-frame rearrangements with V and J assigned. A fraction of the clones does not appear; measured against another copy, unresolved V genes explain less than half of the discrepancy, and the remainder lacks a known reason. V, J and clone size reflect that table, while D and trimming were determined from the DNA. The sample table records 140,000 or so clones; 74% of these occur just once. About 4.3% of the sample lies in the top ten.

In regard to this clone: No antigen is known for it. No qualities accompany the bases; no much larger clone lies one base away.

The cohort comprised approximately 700 healthy bone marrow donors. At the time of sampling, all cohort members were nominally healthy, though unrecorded immune exposures were likely present. The donor was CMV seropositive and was included in the group of 250 to 300 seropositive cohort members. A peripheral blood sample was provided by each donor, and peripheral blood mononuclear cells were used for TCR beta sequencing. The Qiagen DNeasy Blood Extraction Kit was used to extract genomic DNA from the blood cell samples. The chain links TRBV28 with TRBJ2-2, and 9 junctional nucleotides match TRBD1. This receptor was obtained from a man aged 18 to 30 in good health and CMV-seropositive. Input material: PBMCs. The CDR3 amino acid sequence is: CASSLSPYRGPNTGELFF. The nucleotide sequence is given as TGTGCCAGCAGTTTATCTCCCTACAGGGGGCCGAACACCGGGGAGCTGTTTTTT.